The 19 T cell receptor beta chains presented below share a single source sample, sequenced in a study of Ad26.COV2.S vaccination and SARS-CoV-2 variants. Sample treatment: roughly 18 received Ad26.COV2.S at low or high dose, single or two shots; 5 received placebo; per-sample allocation not given. Day 63 after the first injection of vaccine or placebo was the sampling time. The data were produced by immunoSEQ multiplex PCR, yet TCRdb's version contains in-frame clones alone and is incomplete. The top ten hold less than 2% of the sample, which has some 300,000 clones, about 86% seen once. Source: peripheral blood, taken in a trial of Ad26.COV2.S vaccine versus placebo. The receptors were gathered from a person aged 18-60 years who received the Ad26.COV2.S COVID-19 vaccine or a placebo.

V gene TRBV7-9 combines with J gene TRBJ1-1; tentatively, D is TRBD1 (5 bases). Per germline, CDR1 SEHNR and CDR2 FQNEAQ (reference sequence). Trimming shortened V by 6 bases and J by 0 bases, and 11 bases separated the two germline ends. The CDR3 runs 14 residues. The DNA of the CDR3 is TGTGCCAGCAGATCGGGACTCTTGAACACTGAAGCTTTCTTT. Amino acid sequence: CASRSGLLNTEAFF.

The chain recombines TRBV11-2 with TRBJ1-6; tentative D call: TRBD1 (5 bases). CDR1 and CDR2 from the germline V gene are SGHAT and FQNNGV. This CDR3 has 12 amino acids. Trimming shortened V by 5 bases and J by 13 bases, and 12 bases separated the two germline ends. CDR3 sequence reads: CASSPGTSPLHF. Written as DNA, the CDR3 is TGTGCCAGCAGCCCCGGGACGAGCCCCCTCCACTTT.

V usage is TRBV19 and J usage is TRBJ2-7; D is ambiguous. The CDR3 totals 13 residues. Germline V gives CDR1 LNHDA, CDR2 SQIVND (reference sequence). Trimming left V 4 bases short and J 1 base short, with 8 bases between. The CDR3 DNA sequence: TGTGCCAGTAGTACCCCCCTTTCCTACGAGCAGTACTTC. This gives the protein CASSTPLSYEQYF.

The CDR3 coding sequence is TGTGCCAGCAGGGGAACGGGCTGGGGTTCGGAAGCTTTCTTT. Residues: CASRGTGWGSEAFF. This sequence joins TRBV2 and TRBJ1-1; no reliable D call. The CDR3 spans 14 residues. CDR1 is SNHLY, CDR2 FYNNEI, per germline. V lost 6 bases and J lost 8, with 19 bases in between.

V is TRBV9 and J is TRBJ1-4, with 10 nucleotides matching TRBD1. The germline V gene encodes CDR1 SGDLS and CDR2 YYNGEE. The CDR3 runs 15 residues. Trimming cost V 4 bases and J 8 bases; bases outside gene matches: 8. The CDR3 DNA sequence: TGTGCCAGCAGCCCGCGGACAGGGGGGCCAGAAAAACTGTTTTTT. Translation: CASSPRTGGPEKLFF.

The V gene is TRBV6-5, the J gene TRBJ2-7; 9 nucleotides align to TRBD1. The junction had 14 bases not matched to a gene; V was cut back by 8 bases and J by 12 bases. The CDR3 extends over 13 amino acids. Germline lookup yields CDR1 MNHEY and CDR2 SVGAGI. CDR3 DNA sequence: TGTGCCAGCGGGGCGGGACAGGGAATTCTTCTGTACTTC. Protein sequence: CASGAGQGILLYF.

The gene calls are TRBV3-1 (or the pseudogene TRBV3-2) and TRBJ2-3; 15 nucleotides line up with TRBD2. This CDR3 comprises 17 residues. Germline loops: CDR1 LGHDT, CDR2 YNNKEL (reference sequence). The J segment lost 3 bases and the V segment lost 4 bases, leaving 5 bases of the junction unmatched. The CDR3 nucleotides read TGTGCCAGCAGCCGCCGGACTAGCGGGGGGGGAACAGATACGCAGTATTTT. This sequence encodes CASSRRTSGGGTDTQYF.

In this sample, this clone turned up a few times. The CDR3 nucleotides read TGCGCCAGCAGTATTGCCCCCGGACTCGAGGAGACCCAGTACTTC. Amino acid sequence: CASSIAPGLEETQYF. The J gene is TRBJ2-5, the V gene TRBV5-1; perhaps TRBD2 as D (5 bases). The CDR3 extends over 15 amino acids. With 5 bases removed from V and 5 bases from J, the gap between germline ends came to 19 bases. Germline V gene lookup returns CDR1 SGHRS and CDR2 YFSETQ.

The genes are TRBV12-3 or TRBV12-4 and TRBJ1-2; a weak D match, TRBD1 (6 bases). The CDR3 runs to 12 residues. The ends were cut back, 5 bases at V and 5 bases at J, with 9 bases in the middle. The CDR3 spells CASSRTAYGYTF. The CDR3 DNA reads TGTGCCAGCAGTCGGACAGCATATGGCTACACCTTC.

V gene TRBV7-2 combines with J gene TRBJ2-3; a possible D gene is TRBD2 (5 bases). Trimming stripped 1 base from V and 5 bases from J, with 10 bases between. Germline CDR1 reads SGHTA; CDR2 reads FQGNSA. This CDR3 is built from 14 residues. In nucleotides, the CDR3 is TGTGCCAGCAGCTTAGGGGGAGCCGTAGATACGCAGTATTTT. It specifies CASSLGGAVDTQYF. The full variable domain, with the rest looked up from reference TRBV7-2 and TRBJ2-3, is GAGVSQSPSNKVTEKGKDVELRCDPISGHTALYWYRQSLGQGLEFLIYFQGNSAPDKSGLPSDRFSAERTGGSVSTLTIQRTQQEDSAVYLCASSLGGAVDTQYFGPGTRLTVL.

This chain uses TRBV19 with TRBJ1-5; 11 positions match TRBD1. CDR1 LNHDA and CDR2 SQIVND come from the germline V gene (reference sequence). Trimming cost V 8 bases and J 6 bases; bases outside gene matches: 3. The length of the CDR3 is 13 residues. The CDR3 sequence: CASSDRGLQPQHF. The CDR3 region has the DNA TGTGCCAGTTCGGACAGGGGGCTTCAGCCCCAGCATTTT.

V gene TRBV7-9 combines with J gene TRBJ2-7, with 8 bases lining up with TRBD1. CDR1 and CDR2 from the germline V gene are SEHNR and FQNEAQ (reference sequence). The CDR3 consists of 14 residues. The V gene end was trimmed by 5 bases and the J gene end by 5 bases; junction bases not matched to a gene: 8. CDR3 bases: TGTGCCAGCAGCACCCGGACAGGGCTCGACGAGCAGTACTTC. Translating it yields CASSTRTGLDEQYF.

This chain joins TRBV14 and TRBJ2-7; D is ambiguous. Trimming removed 4 bases from V and 3 bases from J, with 7 bases in between. Germline lookup yields CDR1 SGHDN and CDR2 FVKESK. This CDR3 comprises 12 residues. CDR3 loop: CASSRENYEQYF. In DNA form, the CDR3 reads TGTGCCAGCAGCCGAGAGAACTACGAGCAGTACTTC.

For the CDR3, the DNA is TGTGCCAGCAGAAAAGACAGGGGGGCCCAGAACACTGAAGCTTTCTTT. It encodes CASRKDRGAQNTEAFF. The chain recombines TRBV7-2 with TRBJ1-1; 9 bases are shared with TRBD1. Trimming at V came to 6 bases and at J to 1 base, leaving 9 bases not matched to a gene. The CDR3 sequence is 16 residues long. Germline lookup yields CDR1 SGHTA and CDR2 FQGNSA.

V is TRBV7-2 and J is TRBJ1-2, with D perhaps matching TRBD1 (5 bases). This CDR3 has 14 residues. The V end was cut by 1 base, the J end by 4 bases, with 10 bases between. Germline CDR1 is SGHTA and CDR2 is FQGNSA. CDR3 DNA: TGTGCCAGCAGCTTAGACCGGGGACCCTATGGCTACACCTTC. It yields the protein CASSLDRGPYGYTF.

This clone has ten or more counts. V is TRBV4-2 and J is TRBJ2-7; 7 nucleotides match TRBD2. The germline V gene has CDR1 LGHNA and CDR2 YNFKEQ. The CDR3 sequence is 15 residues long. The trim removed 1 base at V and 4 bases at J, leaving 7 bases unmatched. The CDR3 coding sequence is TGTGCCAGCAGCCAAGGACTAGCAATGGGATACGAGCAGTACTTC. Protein: CASSQGLAMGYEQYF.

The chain uses TRBV6-5 and TRBJ2-3; possible D gene TRBD2, 6 bases. Trimming removed 5 bases from V and 0 bases from J, with 12 bases in between. The CDR3 is 15 amino acids. From germline, CDR1 is MNHEY and CDR2 SVGAGI. CDR3 residues: CASSRGTPSTDTQYF. For the CDR3, the DNA is TGTGCCAGCAGTCGCGGGACTCCTAGCACAGATACGCAGTATTTT.

A single count supports this clone. V and J are TRBV29-1 and TRBJ2-7; perhaps TRBD2 as D (5 bases). This CDR3 region has 14 residues. From germline, CDR1 is SQVTM and CDR2 ANQGSEA. V gave up 1 base and J gave up 2 bases, with 12 bases separating them. The CDR3 loop is CSVEVSLGTYEQYF. Here the CDR3 DNA reads TGCAGCGTTGAAGTCTCGCTCGGGACCTACGAGCAGTACTTC.

The CDR3 DNA is TGTGCCCGATTCCGGGGATGCGTAAATGGCTACACCTTC. This sequence encodes CARFRGCVNGYTF. The chain is built from TRBV11-2 and TRBJ1-2; D call uncertain. CDR1 SGHAT and CDR2 FQNNGV come from the germline V gene. The CDR3 has 13 amino acids. Trimming shortened V by 11 bases and J by 6 bases, and 19 bases separated the two germline ends.